The clone carrying this T cell receptor beta chain was detected once. What it binds is not known. The CDR3 contains 13 residues. Germline values: CDR1 MNHEY, CDR2 SVGAGI. Deletions cut 5 bases from V and 1 base from J, with 6 bases between. Profiling relied on immunoSEQ multiplex PCR, and the TCRdb table lists in-frame clones only, not all of them. The sample consists of roughly 140,000 clones, more than 85% of them appearing once. The data stem from a study of T cell responses to AZD1222 COVID-19 vaccine. Notes on the study in general: Seropositive at baseline were only 5 or 6 AZD1222 recipients. Donors skewed white British and female; clonal diversity was possibly underestimated. Among vaccine-associated CD4 TCRs, coverage spanned spike, with dominance at 160-218 and 743-854.

The TCR was taken from an adult who received the AZD1222 COVID-19 vaccine. The chain combines TRBV6-5 with TRBJ1-5; D call uncertain. The material was peripheral blood, obtained 28 days after the second AZD1222 dose. CDR3 bases: TGTGCCAGCAGTCCAAGGAGCAATCAGCCCCAGCATTTT. Its translation: CASSPRSNQPQHF.